The 26 T cell receptor beta chains below were found in one sample sequenced in a study of CD8 T cells in ankylosing spondylitis (dated by TCRdb to about 2017). Libraries were built with 5' RACE. Sequencer: Illumina HiSeq 2500. TCRdb reprocessed the public reads (quality trimming at Q25 with fastp, clone calling with MiXCR) and kept in-frame beta chains. Under each unique CDR3 protein, matching rows form one entry showing the most common genes and DNA. Within this sample are under 300,000 distinct CDR3 sequences, with over 9.5% of them counted one time only. Around 2.6% of the sample is in the top ten clones. Input material: blood, either unsorted or a sorted T cell fraction (not recorded which). The receptors here all came from a male donor with ankylosing spondylitis or in good health (not recorded which).

This clonotype was detected only a few times. The CDR3 protein is CASSLRTSGSNEQFF. CDR3 nucleotide sequence: TGTGCCAGCAGCTTAAGGACTAGCGGGAGTAATGAGCAGTTCTTC. The genes are TRBV7-2 and TRBJ2-1; 13 bases are a match to TRBD2. The germline CDR1 and CDR2 sequences are SGHTA and FQGNSA. This CDR3 has 15 residues. The ends lost 2 bases at V and 7 bases at J; junction bases unmatched: 2. The whole variable domain, filled in from reference TRBV7-2 and TRBJ2-1, reads GAGVSQSPSNKVTEKGKDVELRCDPISGHTALYWYRQSLGQGLEFLIYFQGNSAPDKSGLPSDRFSAERTGGSVSTLTIQRTQQEDSAVYLCASSLRTSGSNEQFFGPGTRLTVL.

This clonotype was detected ten times or more. This chain joins TRBV4-1 and TRBJ1-1; D may be TRBD1 (6 bases). Deletions cut 0 bases from V and 0 bases from J, with 11 bases between. The CDR3 consists of 16 residues. CDR1 and CDR2 from the germline V gene are MGHRA and YSYEKL. For the CDR3, the DNA is TGCGCCAGCAGCCAAGATGTCCGGGACATGAACACTGAAGCTTTCTTT. Its translation: CASSQDVRDMNTEAFF.

This clonotype was recorded many times. This chain connects TRBV4-1 to TRBJ2-1; 9 bases line up with TRBD2. The CDR3 totals 17 residues. The trim removed 0 bases at V and 2 bases at J, leaving 5 bases unmatched. The germline gives CDR1 MGHRA, CDR2 YSYEKL. CDR3 residues: CASSQEPAGGTYNEQFF. CDR3 nucleotides: TGCGCCAGCAGCCAAGAACCAGCGGGAGGTACCTACAATGAGCAGTTCTTC.

Ten or more counts support this clonotype. The chain recombines TRBV2 with TRBJ2-7; maybe TRBD2 (5 bases). The V end was cut by 5 bases, the J end by 2 bases, with 16 bases between. The CDR3 totals 15 residues. Germline V gene sequence: CDR1 SNHLY, CDR2 FYNNEI. This chain's CDR3 is CASSLRVSVTYEQYF. CDR3 nucleotides: TGTGCCAGCAGTTTGAGGGTCAGTGTTACCTACGAGCAGTACTTC.

This clonotype came up a few times. The chain combines TRBV4-1 with TRBJ1-1; 8 positions agree with TRBD1. This CDR3 has 15 residues. CDR1 MGHRA and CDR2 YSYEKL come from the germline V gene. After removal of 0 bases from V and 0 bases from J, the junction contained 0 bases not matched to a gene. The CDR3 coding sequence is TGCGCCAGCAGCCAAGAGGACAGGGTGAACACTGAAGCTTTCTTT. Protein: CASSQEDRVNTEAFF.

This clonotype was found many times. This rearrangement joins TRBV5-1 to TRBJ1-3; D remains unclear. The CDR3 runs 14 residues. The V and J ends lost 0 bases and 1 base respectively, with 5 bases between them. Germline V gene data show CDR1 as SGHRS and CDR2 as YFSETQ. DNA of the CDR3: TGCGCCAGCAGCTTGGACCGATCTGGAAACACCATATATTTT. It specifies CASSLDRSGNTIYF.

This clonotype was observed many times. The chain employs TRBV20-1 and TRBJ2-5; no definite D call. There are 11 residues in the CDR3. V was clipped by 2 bases and J by 4 bases, with 5 bases between them. From germline, CDR1 is DFQATT and CDR2 SNEGSKA (reference sequence). For the CDR3, the DNA is TGCAGTGCTAGATACCCAGAGACCCAGTACTTC. It translates to CSARYPETQYF.

In its sample, this clonotype was seen many times. This rearrangement joins TRBV5-1 to TRBJ2-1; D is unclear. CDR1 SGHRS and CDR2 YFSETQ come from the germline V gene. The CDR3 runs to 12 residues. Between the trimmed V and J ends, which lost 0 bases and 7 bases, there was a span of 5 bases. CDR3 loop: CASSLDINEQFF. The CDR3 DNA sequence: TGCGCCAGCAGCTTGGACATAAATGAGCAGTTCTTC. Complete variable domain (other parts from reference TRBV5-1 and TRBJ2-1): KAGVTQTPRYLIKTRGQQVTLSCSPISGHRSVSWYQQTPGQGLQFLFEYFSETQRNKGNFPGRFSGRQFSNSRSEMNVSTLELGDSALYLCASSLDINEQFFGPGTRLTVL.

This clonotype came up many times. The chain carries TRBV7-6 and TRBJ2-7; D is unclear. CDR1 is SGHVS, CDR2 FNYEAQ, per germline. This CDR3 has 14 amino acids. V was clipped by 5 bases and J by 3 bases, with 14 bases between them. CDR3 sequence reads: CASSEDGPIYEQYF. CDR3 in DNA: TGTGCCAGCAGCGAGGACGGTCCTATCTACGAGCAGTACTTC.

Notes on this clonotype: With a much larger clone just one base away, this may be a read error. The chain has TRBV7-2 and TRBJ2-7; D is perhaps TRBD1 (5 bases). The CDR3 covers 16 residues. Germline V CDR1 and CDR2: SGHTA, FQGNSA. CDR3 in amino acids: CASSLIGGQYSYAQYF. CDR3 DNA sequence: TGTGCCAGCAGCTTAATCGGCGGACAATACTCCTACGCGCAGTACTTC.

This clonotype was counted many times. The rearrangement uses TRBV15 and TRBJ1-5; no clear D. Trimming removed 4 bases from V and 8 bases from J, with 9 bases in between. This CDR3 region has 12 residues. From germline, CDR1 is LNHNV and CDR2 YYDKDF (reference sequence). CDR3 region: CATSKEGKPQHF. The DNA for the CDR3 is TGTGCCACCAGCAAGGAGGGAAAGCCCCAGCATTTT.

V gene TRBV27 combines with J gene TRBJ2-3; TRBD1 matches at 12 bases. The V segment lost 5 bases and the J segment 8 bases; nucleotides outside the gene matches: 5. This CDR3 has 14 residues. Germline values: CDR1 MNHEY, CDR2 SMNVEV (reference sequence). The CDR3 spells CASSQGQGALTQYF. CDR3 DNA: TGTGCCAGCAGTCAGGGACAGGGGGCGCTTACGCAGTATTTT.

This clonotype has only one observation. The V gene is TRBV7-2, the J gene TRBJ1-5, with 8 nucleotides matching TRBD1. Germline lookup yields CDR1 SGHTA and CDR2 FQGNSA. V trimming: 3 bases; J trimming: 5 bases; junction bases outside the gene matches: 9. The length of the CDR3 is 16 residues. The CDR3 loop reads CASSLDYRGEYQPQHF. The DNA of the CDR3 is TGTGCCAGCAGCTTGGATTACAGGGGGGAGTATCAGCCCCAGCATTTT.

This clonotype was recorded a few times. J is TRBJ1-1 and V is TRBV2; possibly TRBD1 for D (5 bases). Deletions cut 6 bases from V and 1 base from J, with 12 bases between. The CDR3 is made up of 14 amino acids. Germline CDR1 is SNHLY and CDR2 is FYNNEI. DNA for the CDR3: TGTGCCAGCAGGGGGGAGCTCCGGAACACTGAAGCTTTCTTT. Its protein is CASRGELRNTEAFF.

This clonotype appeared many times. This sequence joins TRBV12-3 or TRBV12-4 and TRBJ2-1, with a tentative D call TRBD1 (6 bases). The CDR3 is 13 residues long. The ends were cut back, 1 base at V and 7 bases at J, with 8 bases in the middle. The chain's CDR3 is CASSLVGQNEQFF. CDR3 nucleotide sequence: TGTGCCAGCAGTTTAGTCGGACAGAATGAGCAGTTCTTC.

This clonotype was counted only a few times. The CDR3 region has the DNA TGTGCCAGCAGCTTGCTTCGAGGGGCTGAGACCCAGTACTTC. Protein product: CASSLLRGAETQYF. This chain connects TRBV5-6 to TRBJ2-5; the D call may be TRBD1 or TRBD2 (5 bases each). From germline, CDR1 is SGHDT and CDR2 YYEEEE. Trimming pared 1 base from V and 5 bases from J, leaving 12 bases between. This CDR3 is built from 14 residues. The full variable domain, rest sourced from reference TRBV5-6 and TRBJ2-5, is DAGVTQSPTHLIKTRGQQVTLRCSPKSGHDTVSWYQQALGQGPQFIFQYYEEEERQRGNFPDRFSGHQFPNYSSELNVNALLLGDSALYLCASSLLRGAETQYFGPGTRLLVL.

There are a few counts of this clonotype. The chain joins TRBV7-8 to TRBJ2-7, with D possibly TRBD2 on 6 matching bases. This CDR3 spans 11 amino acids. V gave up 8 bases and J gave up 3 bases, with 8 bases separating them. Germline CDR1 and CDR2: SGHVS and FQNEAQ. CDR3 amino acids: CASGRNYEQYF. The DNA of the CDR3 is TGTGCCAGCGGGAGGAACTACGAGCAGTACTTC.

As to this clonotype: It may be a read error: a sequence one base away is much more abundant. The rearrangement links TRBV15 to TRBJ2-5; D may correspond to TRBD1 or TRBD2 (5 bases each). This CDR3 contains 19 residues. Germline V CDR1 and CDR2: LNHNV, YYDKDF (reference sequence). With 4 bases removed from V and 4 bases from J, the gap between germline ends came to 28 bases. In DNA form, the CDR3 reads TGTGCCACCAGCACTCGTACCCTCAACGACGGGGCCGTTCGAGAGACCCAGTACTTC. Residues: CATSTRTLNDGAVRETQYF.

This clonotype was seen at least ten times. The chain is built from TRBV20-1 and TRBJ1-5, with D unresolved. Germline CDR1 is DFQATT and CDR2 is SNEGSKA (reference sequence). The V gene lost 3 bases and the J gene lost 7 bases, with 16 bases spanning the gap. The CDR3 length is 14 residues. The CDR3 nucleotides are TGCAGTGCTAGGCCCGTGGGGATCGGGCAGCCCCAGCATTTT. Translation: CSARPVGIGQPQHF.

The CDR3, as DNA: TGTGCCAGCAGTTACTCGACCAGGGGGGAGACCCAGTACTTC. It specifies CASSYSTRGETQYF. The rearrangement links TRBV6-5 to TRBJ2-5, with 7 bases aligning to TRBD1. The germline V gene has CDR1 MNHEY and CDR2 SVGAGI. V shed 0 bases and J 5 bases; nucleotides not matched to a gene: 3. This CDR3 region has 14 residues.

The chain couples TRBV10-1 to TRBJ2-5; tentatively, D is TRBD2 (6 bases). The germline V gene has CDR1 WNHNN and CDR2 SYGVQD (reference sequence). There are 17 residues in the CDR3. Trimming removed 3 bases from V and 1 base from J, with 18 bases in between. The CDR3 region is CASSDPRSGYPQETQYF. The DNA of the CDR3 is TGCGCCAGCAGTGACCCGAGAAGCGGGTACCCCCAAGAGACCCAGTACTTC.

This clonotype was seen a handful of times. This chain joins TRBV29-1 and TRBJ1-1; D is ambiguous. The V end was cut by 4 bases, the J end by 0 bases, with 12 bases between. This CDR3 has 14 amino acids. Germline V gene lookup returns CDR1 SQVTM and CDR2 ANQGSEA. In DNA form, the CDR3 reads TGCAGCGTTGGCGGGAGAAACATGAACACTGAAGCTTTCTTT. Protein product: CSVGGRNMNTEAFF. The variable domain in full, completed from reference TRBV29-1 and TRBJ1-1, reads SAVISQKPSRDICQRGTSLTIQCQVDSQVTMMFWYRQQPGQSLTLIATANQGSEATYESGFVIDKFPISRPNLTFSTLTVSNMSPEDSSIYLCSVGGRNMNTEAFFGQGTRLTVV.

In its sample, this clonotype was seen many times. The J gene is TRBJ2-3, the V gene TRBV7-2; possibly TRBD1 for D (5 bases). Trimming removed 1 base at V and 5 bases at J, with 13 bases between. Per the germline V gene, CDR1 is SGHTA and CDR2 is FQGNSA. The CDR3 spans 15 residues. The chain's CDR3 is CASSLDPGKGDTQYF. CDR3 DNA sequence: TGTGCCAGCAGCTTAGACCCAGGGAAGGGAGATACGCAGTATTTT.

This clonotype was seen many times. The J gene is TRBJ1-2, the V gene TRBV10-3, with no clear D. Germline assignment: CDR1 ENHRY and CDR2 SYGVKD. The CDR3 runs to 11 residues. Trimming stripped 6 bases from V and 6 bases from J, with 8 bases between. CDR3 sequence reads: CAISARDGYTF. The DNA of the CDR3 is TGTGCCATCAGCGCGAGGGATGGCTACACCTTC.

With regard to this clonotype: A much more abundant neighbour one base away suggests this may be a read error. The chain carries TRBV9 and TRBJ2-7; no clear D. The V gene lost 8 bases and the J gene lost 3 bases, with 12 bases spanning the gap. The CDR3 runs to 12 residues. Germline assignment: CDR1 SGDLS and CDR2 YYNGEE. The CDR3 DNA reads TGTGCCAGAAGCATAGACAACTACGAGCAGTACTTC. This translates into CARSIDNYEQYF.

This clonotype was seen many times. The chain employs TRBV5-1 and TRBJ2-3; D unresolved. CDR3 length: 15 amino acids. V was trimmed by 0 bases and J by 2 bases, leaving 10 bases between them. Germline-derived CDR1 and CDR2 are SGHRS and YFSETQ. Written as DNA, the CDR3 is TGCGCCAGCAGCTTGGCCTCCAGGAACACAGATACGCAGTATTTT. This codes for CASSLASRNTDTQYF.